Each of the 26 T cell receptor beta chains below was sequenced from the same sample in a study of T cell repertoires in cytomegalovirus infection. TCRdb processed the reads anew with MiXCR; each CDR3 protein has one entry. The data contain 450,000 to 650,000 distinct CDR3 sequences, around two fifths of them singletons. No antigen has been assigned to these receptors. The sample here was cultured PBMCs, taken from culture after CMV antigen stimulation. These receptors originate from a human donor in good health (CMV status not recorded). Some clones in this sample may be carry-over from other donors' samples.

V is TRBV3-1 and J is TRBJ2-2, with 14 bases lining up with TRBD2. Germline CDR1 LGHDT, CDR2 YNNKEL (reference sequence). The CDR3 length is 19 residues. Unmatched junction bases numbered 5, after V lost 0 bases and J lost 2 bases. The CDR3 region is CASSQDPGLAGVNTGELFF. CDR3 DNA sequence: TGTGCCAGCAGCCAAGATCCGGGACTAGCGGGAGTAAACACCGGGGAGCTGTTTTTT.

The V and J genes are TRBV11-3 and TRBJ2-7; TRBD1 matches at 9 bases. Per the germline V gene, CDR1 is SGHNT and CDR2 is YENEEA. V lost 0 bases and J lost 3; bases outside the gene matches: 3. The length of the CDR3 is 15 residues. The CDR3 sequence: CASSLDGTGNYEQYF. CDR3 DNA: TGTGCCAGCAGCTTAGACGGGACAGGGAACTACGAGCAGTACTTC.

The chain has TRBV29-1 and TRBJ2-3; TRBD2 is a possible D gene (6 bases). Looked up from germline, CDR1 is SQVTM and CDR2 is ANQGSEA. The CDR3 contains 14 residues. V shed 6 bases and J shed 1 base, with 14 bases lying between them. CDR3 amino acids: CSVSSADRTDTQYF. The CDR3 DNA follows: TGCAGCGTCTCTAGCGCGGACCGCACAGATACGCAGTATTTT.

This clonotype was seen a handful of times. The chain employs TRBV7-2 and TRBJ2-7; 8 nucleotides line up with TRBD2. Germline CDR1 is SGHTA and CDR2 is FQGNSA. J was trimmed by 3 bases and V by 5 bases; bases with no gene match: 6. This CDR3 has 14 amino acids. CDR3 DNA sequence: TGTGCCAGCAGCCCTTGGACTAGCAGCTACGAGCAGTACTTC. Translated: CASSPWTSSYEQYF.

This chain connects TRBV7-9 to TRBJ2-5; D may correspond to TRBD1 or TRBD2 (6 bases each). Germline CDR1 reads SEHNR; CDR2 reads FQNEAQ (reference sequence). The CDR3 runs to 16 residues. Trimming shortened V by 2 bases and J by 5 bases, and 18 bases separated the two germline ends. The CDR3 bases are TGTGCCAGCAGCTTAATCGATCGGGGGCTGTGGGAGACCCAGTACTTC. It specifies CASSLIDRGLWETQYF.

This clonotype was seen a few times. The chain joins TRBV20-1 to TRBJ2-1; D is perhaps TRBD2 (5 bases). V gave up 0 bases and J gave up 6 bases, with 12 bases separating them. This CDR3 region has 14 residues. Per germline, CDR1 DFQATT and CDR2 SNEGSKA (reference sequence). The CDR3 sequence is CSARDGSGPNEQFF. The CDR3 bases are TGCAGTGCTAGAGATGGAAGCGGTCCCAATGAGCAGTTCTTC.

This clonotype was detected many times. This chain links TRBV7-2 with TRBJ2-7, with 7 bases matching TRBD1. V shed 5 bases and J 2 bases; nucleotides not matched to a gene: 3. Germline V CDR1 and CDR2: SGHTA, FQGNSA. This CDR3 spans 13 amino acids. Here the CDR3 reads CASSPQGAYEQYF. The CDR3 DNA sequence: TGTGCCAGCAGCCCCCAGGGGGCCTACGAGCAGTACTTC.

This clonotype was observed once. The chain is built from TRBV6-2 or TRBV6-3 and TRBJ2-7, with D perhaps matching TRBD2 (5 bases). CDR1 is MNHEY, CDR2 SVGEGT, per germline. CDR3 length: 18 amino acids. V was clipped by 5 bases and J by 3 bases, with 26 bases between them. This CDR3 reads CASSESPKKPRRGYEQYF. CDR3 bases: TGTGCCAGCAGTGAATCCCCGAAAAAGCCCCGACGGGGCTACGAGCAGTACTTC.

The chain carries TRBV23-1 and TRBJ2-3; 10 bases line up with TRBD2. TRBV23-1 is an ORF, and what it does is uncertain. With 8 bases clipped from V and 6 bases from J, the junction kept 17 bases outside the gene matches. The CDR3 is made up of 17 amino acids. This CDR3 is CASVLAGVVWGGDTQYF. Here the CDR3 DNA reads TGCGCCAGCGTCCTAGCGGGAGTTGTATGGGGTGGGGATACGCAGTATTTT.

With regard to this clonotype: A read error may explain this, as a much larger clone is one base away. The chain links TRBV7-9 to TRBJ2-4, with D perhaps matching TRBD1 or TRBD2 (5 bases each). Germline CDR1 is SEHNR and CDR2 is FQNEAQ (reference sequence). CDR3 size: 12 residues. The chain's CDR3 is CTSSLDWDGQYF. DNA for the CDR3: TGTACCAGCAGCTTAGATTGGGACGGGCAGTACTTC.

The V gene is TRBV20-1, the J gene TRBJ1-2; tentatively, D is TRBD1 (5 bases). The ends were cut back, 7 bases at V and 4 bases at J, with 13 bases in the middle. Germline V gives CDR1 DFQATT, CDR2 SNEGSKA (reference sequence). The CDR3 is made up of 12 amino acids. In DNA form, the CDR3 reads TGCAGTGGGGGGGGAGGGCCCTATGGCTACACCTTC. Protein sequence: CSGGGGPYGYTF.

The chain links TRBV5-1 to TRBJ2-1; 12 bases agree with TRBD2. V was clipped by 3 bases and J by 0 bases; unmatched bases: 16. Germline assignment: CDR1 SGHRS and CDR2 YFSETQ. The CDR3 totals 21 residues. The DNA of the CDR3 is TGCGCCAGCAGCTACCCCGCTTATCGCCTAGCGGGGGGGAGCTCCTACAATGAGCAGTTCTTC. This sequence encodes CASSYPAYRLAGGSSYNEQFF.

This clonotype was counted only a few times. V and J are TRBV20-1 and TRBJ2-5; D is uncertain. The germline V gene encodes CDR1 DFQATT and CDR2 SNEGSKA (reference sequence). Trimming removed 3 bases from V and 2 bases from J, with 13 bases in between. The CDR3 is 14 residues long. CDR3: CSASISLEQETQYF. DNA of the CDR3: TGCAGTGCTAGTATTTCACTCGAACAAGAGACCCAGTACTTC.

This clonotype was observed many times. V and J are TRBV7-2 and TRBJ2-3; D perhaps matches TRBD2 (5 bases). CDR3 length equals 16 residues. Trimming removed 3 bases at V and 0 bases at J, with 13 bases between. Germline V gene sequence: CDR1 SGHTA, CDR2 FQGNSA. The CDR3 region has the DNA TGTGCCAGCAGCTTTCGGGGAACCTCTAGCACAGATACGCAGTATTTT. The encoded protein is CASSFRGTSSTDTQYF.

J is TRBJ1-2 and V is TRBV6-2 or TRBV6-3; D ambiguous. The CDR3 consists of 13 residues. Trimming stripped 5 bases from V and 3 bases from J, with 10 bases between. In germline, CDR1 is MNHEY, CDR2 SVGEGT. CDR3 protein: CASSINPDYGYTF. Here the CDR3 DNA reads TGTGCCAGCAGTATCAACCCAGACTATGGCTACACCTTC.

This clonotype has a handful of counts. CDR3 DNA sequence: TGTGCCAGCAGCTTAAGTAGCGGGGGAATGTCACCCCTCCACTTT. This sequence encodes CASSLSSGGMSPLHF. V is TRBV5-5 and J is TRBJ1-6, with a tentative D call TRBD1 (5 bases). Trimming removed 2 bases from V and 10 bases from J, with 16 bases in between. From germline, CDR1 is SGHKS and CDR2 YYEKEE (reference sequence). This CDR3 region has 15 residues.

The chain combines TRBV12-3 or TRBV12-4 with TRBJ2-2; the D gene is possibly TRBD1 (7 bases). Trimming removed 0 bases from V and 5 bases from J, with 13 bases in between. This CDR3 comprises 16 residues. In DNA, the CDR3 is TGTGCCAGCAGTTTAGCGACAGGGAGGTGGACCGGGGAGCTGTTTTTT. This encodes CASSLATGRWTGELFF.

The genes are TRBV20-1 and TRBJ2-1; no definite D call. CDR1 and CDR2 (germline): DFQATT, SNEGSKA (reference sequence). The V gene lost 3 bases and the J gene lost 0 bases, with 6 bases spanning the gap. The CDR3 runs 13 residues. The CDR3 nucleotides read TGCAGTGCTAGGTTTCCCTCCTACAATGAGCAGTTCTTC. Its translation: CSARFPSYNEQFF.

The rearrangement links TRBV9 to TRBJ2-7; tentatively, D is TRBD1 (6 bases). The CDR3 contains 14 residues. V lost 3 bases, J lost 0 bases, and 10 bases lay in between. Germline V gene data show CDR1 as SGDLS and CDR2 as YYNGEE. CDR3 residues: CASSAGDTSYEQYF. DNA of the CDR3: TGTGCCAGCAGCGCCGGGGACACCTCCTACGAGCAGTACTTC.

The chain has TRBV27 and TRBJ1-1; no clear D gene. Trimming left V 5 bases short and J 8 bases short, with 15 bases between. Germline V gene data show CDR1 as MNHEY and CDR2 as SMNVEV (reference sequence). The CDR3 is 13 residues long. CDR3 in amino acids: CASSPRNMAEAFF. The CDR3 DNA follows: TGTGCCAGCAGTCCCCGAAACATGGCAGAAGCTTTCTTT.

This clonotype was seen a handful of times. The J gene is TRBJ2-3, the V gene TRBV7-2, with TRBD2 matching over 7 bases. This CDR3 is 15 amino acids long. The germline V gene has CDR1 SGHTA and CDR2 FQGNSA. The V gene end was trimmed by 5 bases and the J gene end by 6 bases; junction bases not matched to a gene: 11. CDR3 amino acids: CASSPQSGTLDTQYF. The CDR3 DNA sequence: TGTGCCAGCAGCCCCCAAAGCGGGACCTTGGATACGCAGTATTTT.

This chain links TRBV7-2 with TRBJ1-2, with unresolved D. Trimming removed 5 bases from V and 8 bases from J, with 12 bases in between. CDR1 and CDR2 from the germline V gene are SGHTA and FQGNSA. There are 12 residues in the CDR3. Here the CDR3 DNA reads TGTGCCAGCAGCCAGATGGGGTGGGGCTACACCTTC. This encodes CASSQMGWGYTF.

The J gene is TRBJ2-1, the V gene TRBV18; possibly TRBD1 for D (5 bases). Trimming pared 0 bases from V and 8 bases from J, leaving 17 bases between. CDR1 and CDR2 (germline): KGHSH, LQKENI. The CDR3 is 16 residues long. CDR3 amino acids: CASSPPAGYIVDEQFF. In nucleotides, the CDR3 is TGTGCCAGCTCACCACCAGCAGGGTATATCGTCGATGAGCAGTTCTTC.

The gene calls are TRBV6-2 or TRBV6-3 and TRBJ2-3, with no clear D. The CDR3 has 13 amino acids. V lost 2 bases to trimming and J lost 1 base, with 4 bases between them. Germline values: CDR1 MNHEY, CDR2 SVGEGT. The CDR3 coding sequence is TGTGCCAGCAGTTACGACGGCACAGATACGCAGTATTTT. Translated, it gives CASSYDGTDTQYF.

This clonotype was seen a handful of times. This chain links TRBV19 with TRBJ2-7; 10 bases match TRBD2. V gave up 2 bases and J gave up 3 bases; unmatched junction bases: 16. This CDR3 region has 19 residues. Germline-derived CDR1 and CDR2 are LNHDA and SQIVND (reference sequence). The CDR3 here is CASSILPLAGQKGIYEQYF. The CDR3 DNA reads as TGTGCCAGTAGTATACTTCCACTAGCGGGACAAAAGGGGATCTACGAGCAGTACTTC.

This clonotype came up a few times. V is TRBV6-1 and J is TRBJ1-5; D gene ambiguous. The germline V gene encodes CDR1 MNHNS and CDR2 SASEGT. The ends were cut back, 6 bases at V and 3 bases at J, with 9 bases in the middle. The CDR3 covers 13 residues. CDR3 bases: TGTGCCAGCAGGATAGGAGTCAATCAGCCCCAGCATTTT. This codes for CASRIGVNQPQHF.